What follows is one TCR beta chain and its context. The antigen it binds to is not known. Base-call qualities are not available, and no considerably larger clone is one nucleotide away. The record originates from a study of shared clonotypes between healthy human individuals (dated by TCRdb to the early 2020s). For the wider study: Three men and two women, aged 18 to 49 years, made up the cohort. For each donor, CD4 naive and CD4 memory were each given three plates, CD8 naive was given two plates, and CD8 memory was given one plate. To estimate repertoire size and how much clonotype sharing occurs between individuals, the study deeply sequenced the blood TCR repertoires of 4 to 6 healthy adults. Libraries were prepared and TCR repertoires were sequenced by different laboratories using diverse techniques, in order to increase sequencing depth and limit assay-specific biases. Between about 0.85 and 9.5 billion PBMCs per donor were obtained by leukapheresis.

The donors were healthy, HIV-negative adults who had no recently reported acute infections or vaccinations. Every donor was a Caucasian adult living in Nashville, Tennessee, USA. Magnetic negative selection was used to enrich CD4+ T cells, after which naive cells were positively selected on CD45RA and the negative fraction became the memory subset. Blood was obtained by leukapheresis, after which PBMCs were separated by Ficoll-Histopaque density gradient centrifugation and cryopreserved in liquid nitrogen vapor phase. Analytical flow cytometry was used to check the purity and quantity of every magnetically sorted T cell population. Each sorted fraction had its genomic DNA isolated and then quantified by UV absorbance on a Nanodrop 2000c. Trimmed from V: 5 bases; trimmed from J: 3 bases; junction bases lacking a gene match: 9. From a lookup of the germline V gene, CDR1 and CDR2 are SGHAT and FQNNGV. The CDR3, from cysteine to phenylalanine, totals 17 residues. The sequence is cut down to CDR3 DNA, 51 bases in frame from base 1.

Using the deep immunoSEQ assay, TCR CDR3 regions were amplified from genomic DNA by multiplex PCR. Genomic DNA extracted from each cell subset was distributed evenly over all wells of several immunoSEQ 96-well plates, and each plate served as one replicate. Each replicate PCR for sorted subsets received roughly 0.2 ug genomic DNA, equal to 28,000 or so T cell genomes. The purified libraries were quantified using a Qubit 3.0 fluorometer, sized with a Bioanalyzer 2100, and then quantified again using the KAPA Library Quantification kit. Every immunoSEQ 96-well plate was sequenced on a dedicated single-read 150-cycle Illumina NextSeq 550 flow cell. The authors' analysis ran thus. Because the immunoSEQ output held only junctional sequences and lacked quality scores, the filtering could not match the filtering applied to full-length reads. Sequences were annotated with PyIR, a Python wrapper for IgBLAST v1.9, and V/J genes and CDR3 were assigned using IMGT germline references. Reads were removed for weak V/J assignments (E-value above 1e-6), missing CDR3, stop codons, out-of-frame junctions, or ambiguous translated residues. V3J clonotypes were defined by identical inferred V gene, J gene, and CDR3 amino acid sequence. The percentage overlap between two repertoires was calculated by dividing the number of shared unique clonotypes by the size of the smaller repertoire. Repertoire richness was assessed with RTK rarefaction, the Chao1 estimator, and Recon v2.1 estimates of unobserved clonotypes. For all TCRbeta clonotypes obtained by the gDNA method from a few donors, generation probabilities were computed with OLGA. Not all clones reach the TCRdb copy of this immuneACCESS table, which keeps in-frame sequences only. Checked studies attribute under half of the gap to unresolved V genes and leave the rest unexplained. V and J calls and clone size are copied from that table; D and trimming were computed from the DNA. The sample data list 2,500,000 or so clones, and roughly 92% of these were observed just once. The biggest ten clones account for around 0.38% of the sample.

Broad study findings and their caveats: Sampling was restricted to blood, and TCR repertoires in tissues likely differ from the TCR repertoires found in blood. Based on pairwise subsampling, the degree of clonotype sharing among donors was expected to be affected by sequencing depth. Rarefaction of sorted-subset datasets indicated incomplete sequencing despite the large sequencing depth. Sharing across a few donors was observed for 5% to 6.5% of naive CD4, over 3% of naive CD8, over 2% of memory CD4, and around 0.4% of memory CD8 clonotypes. Because the study included only a small number of donors, the genetic and exposure-history diversity represented was limited. Naive subsets generally had larger estimated clonotype richness than memory subsets. Compared with non-shared clonotypes, clonotypes shared by all four sorted-subset donors had higher generation probabilities.

The clonotype was recovered from a young man in good health. Some clones in this sample may be carry-over from other donors' samples. What was sequenced was naive CD4+ T cells from PBMCs. Sample cell subset or site, as interpreted from the label and publication: CD45RA+ positively selected. The V and J genes are TRBV11-2 and TRBJ2-3; 12 bases in between match TRBD2. The CDR3 protein sequence reads: CASSRLAGAGLTDTQYF. The DNA sequence is as follows: TGTGCCAGCAGCCGACTAGCGGGAGCGGGGCTGACAGATACGCAGTATTTT.